These 25 T cell receptor beta chains were all obtained from the same sample, sequenced in a study of Graves' ophthalmopathy and Graves' hyperthyroidism. RNA transcripts yielded amplified TCR beta CDR3 regions. Second-round multiplex PCR came after first-round RT-PCR with HTBI primers. TCRdb re-called the multiplex PCR reads through MiXCR, storing one row per CDR3 protein. Of roughly 500,000 distinct CDR3 sequences listed, under 15% are singletons. Material: blood. Receptor source: a young woman with Graves' ophthalmopathy.

The genes are TRBV10-3 and TRBJ2-5; 10 bases match TRBD2. Per germline, CDR1 ENHRY and CDR2 SYGVKD. The V segment lost 2 bases and the J segment 6 bases; nucleotides outside the gene matches: 6. The CDR3 extends over 15 amino acids. The CDR3 is CAISEVAGGSKTQYF. For the CDR3, the DNA is TGTGCCATCAGTGAGGTAGCGGGAGGATCGAAGACCCAGTACTTC.

This clonotype was counted at least ten times. This rearrangement joins TRBV11-2 to TRBJ2-5; D gene unclear. V gave up 2 bases and J gave up 3 bases, with 13 bases separating them. Germline-derived CDR1 and CDR2 are SGHAT and FQNNGV. The CDR3 contains 15 residues. CDR3 DNA sequence: TGTGCCAGCAGCTTAATGACTGGAGTCGAAGAGACCCAGTACTTC. Encoded protein: CASSLMTGVEETQYF.

This chain uses TRBV6-2 or TRBV6-3 with TRBJ1-2, with D uncertain. From germline, CDR1 is MNHEY and CDR2 SVGEGT. V was shortened by 1 base and J by 2 bases, with 11 bases between the two germline ends. The CDR3 extends over 15 amino acids. The CDR3 here is CASSYFNPGNYGYTF. Here the CDR3 DNA reads TGTGCCAGCAGTTACTTTAACCCGGGAAACTATGGCTACACCTTC.

This clonotype has a count of ten or more. The chain is built from TRBV5-1 and TRBJ2-6; D unclear. CDR1 and CDR2 (germline): SGHRS, YFSETQ. Trimming cost V 7 bases and J 0 bases, with 14 bases left between them. This CDR3 has 16 amino acids. The chain's CDR3 is CASAFQGYSGANVLTF. CDR3 DNA sequence: TGCGCCAGCGCCTTCCAAGGGTACTCTGGGGCCAACGTCCTGACTTTC.

This clonotype was counted many times. The chain carries TRBV19 and TRBJ2-5, with 9 bases lining up with TRBD1. This CDR3 is built from 15 residues. After removal of 4 bases from V and 4 bases from J, the junction contained 7 bases not matched to a gene. Germline V CDR1 and CDR2: LNHDA, SQIVND (reference sequence). The CDR3 DNA sequence: TGTGCCAGTAGTAATGGACAGGGGAGGCGAGAGACCCAGTACTTC. As protein: CASSNGQGRRETQYF.

This clonotype was recorded many times. The CDR3 here is CASSLGAAYTEAFF. The CDR3 region has the DNA TGTGCCAGCAGCTTAGGGGCGGCTTACACTGAAGCTTTCTTT. This chain links TRBV7-2 with TRBJ1-1; D is ambiguous. The V gene's germline CDR1 is SGHTA and CDR2 FQGNSA. This CDR3 has 14 amino acids. Trimming removed 1 base from V and 3 bases from J, with 9 bases in between.

This clonotype was recorded at least ten times. The chain has TRBV29-1 and TRBJ1-5; D might be TRBD1 (6 bases). Germline-derived CDR1 and CDR2 are SQVTM and ANQGSEA. The V and J ends lost 4 bases and 3 bases respectively, with 16 bases between them. This CDR3 contains 15 residues. Written as DNA, the CDR3 is TGCAGCGTTGTGGGGGGGGCTGGGGTCAATCAGCCCCAGCATTTT. It specifies CSVVGGAGVNQPQHF.

This rearrangement joins TRBV20-1 to TRBJ1-3; TRBD1 agrees at 7 bases. Per germline, CDR1 DFQATT and CDR2 SNEGSKA (reference sequence). Trimming removed 6 bases from V and 2 bases from J; junction bases left unmatched: 7. This CDR3 spans 14 amino acids. CDR3 nucleotide sequence: TGCAGTGCGACCAGACAGGGCCCTGGAAACACCATATATTTT. Protein product: CSATRQGPGNTIYF.

This clonotype was detected a few times. It may be a read error: a sequence one base away is much more abundant. Here the CDR3 omits its conserved ending phenylalanine or tryptophan, so a read error is the likely source. CDR3 coding DNA: TGTGCCAGCAGTCAACAATCCGGGACAGGTGAAGCTTTCCTT. As protein: CASSQQSGTGEAFL. The genes are TRBV6-1 and TRBJ1-1; 8 nucleotides match TRBD1. This CDR3 has 14 amino acids. V trimming: 5 bases; J trimming: 7 bases; junction bases outside the gene matches: 9. CDR1 MNHNS and CDR2 SASEGT come from the germline V gene.

This clonotype showed up many times. This chain joins TRBV29-1 and TRBJ2-5, with D perhaps matching TRBD1 (5 bases). The CDR3 loop spans 12 amino acids. The V end lost 5 bases, the J end lost 5 bases, and 12 bases lay between the germline ends. Germline assignment: CDR1 SQVTM and CDR2 ANQGSEA. The CDR3 DNA follows: TGCAGCGTTATGACAGTTCAGGAGACCCAGTACTTC. Residues: CSVMTVQETQYF. Combining the CDR3 with reference TRBV29-1 and TRBJ2-5 gives the whole variable domain SAVISQKPSRDICQRGTSLTIQCQVDSQVTMMFWYRQQPGQSLTLIATANQGSEATYESGFVIDKFPISRPNLTFSTLTVSNMSPEDSSIYLCSVMTVQETQYFGPGTRLLVL.

A few counts support this clonotype. V is TRBV18 and J is TRBJ1-2; TRBD1 matches at 7 bases. The CDR3 runs to 16 residues. V lost 6 bases and J lost 4; bases outside the gene matches: 14. Germline V CDR1 and CDR2: KGHSH, LQKENI. The CDR3 nucleotides are TGTGCCAGCTCGCGGATACAGTCGGGACAGTCCTATGGCTACACCTTC. Translation gives CASSRIQSGQSYGYTF.

This clonotype was counted at least ten times. The chain couples TRBV6-5 to TRBJ2-5; TRBD1 agrees at 7 bases. With V trimmed by 4 bases and J by 2 bases, 7 bases remained unmatched. CDR3 length: 15 residues. Germline loops: CDR1 MNHEY, CDR2 SVGAGI. This CDR3 reads CASSSGGQVQETQYF. The CDR3 DNA follows: TGTGCCAGCAGTTCTGGCGGACAGGTTCAAGAGACCCAGTACTTC.

The chain couples TRBV18 to TRBJ1-5; 9 bases are shared with TRBD1. CDR1 is KGHSH, CDR2 LQKENI, per germline. The CDR3 runs to 15 residues. Unmatched junction bases numbered 6, after V lost 3 bases and J lost 6 bases. Here the CDR3 DNA reads TGTGCCAGCTCACCCGGGACAGGGAAGAGTCAGCCCCAGCATTTT. Protein product: CASSPGTGKSQPQHF.

This clonotype appeared a few times. V and J are TRBV11-2 and TRBJ2-5; 9 nucleotides match TRBD1. V lost 5 bases, J lost 1 base, and 11 bases stayed unmatched. The CDR3 consists of 17 residues. In germline, CDR1 is SGHAT, CDR2 FQNNGV. The CDR3 loop is CASSPTWDRDIQETQYF. CDR3 bases: TGTGCCAGCAGCCCTACCTGGGACAGGGACATCCAAGAGACCCAGTACTTC. Filled out from reference TRBV11-2 and TRBJ2-5, the complete variable domain reads EAGVAQSPRYKIIEKRQSVAFWCNPISGHATLYWYQQILGQGPKLLIQFQNNGVVDDSQLPKDRFSAERLKGVDSTLKIQPAKLEDSAVYLCASSPTWDRDIQETQYFGPGTRLLVL.

This clonotype was counted many times. The CDR3 reads CASSLQGTTGELFF. The CDR3 DNA sequence: TGTGCCAGCAGCTTACAGGGCACCACCGGGGAGCTGTTTTTT. The V call is TRBV7-3, the J call TRBJ2-2; D is perhaps TRBD1 (5 bases). The CDR3 loop spans 14 amino acids. Trimming shortened V by 2 bases and J by 4 bases, and 8 bases separated the two germline ends. The germline V gene encodes CDR1 SGHTA and CDR2 FQGTGA.

This clonotype was seen only once. The chain couples TRBV6-1 to TRBJ1-1; TRBD1 aligns across 9 bases. The CDR3 extends over 15 amino acids. Trimming removed 2 bases from V and 4 bases from J; junction bases left unmatched: 5. Germline V gene lookup returns CDR1 MNHNS and CDR2 SASEGT. The CDR3 loop is CASSERDRVGTEAFF. CDR3 in DNA: TGTGCCAGCAGTGAAAGGGACAGGGTGGGCACTGAAGCTTTCTTT.

This clonotype was counted many times. V usage is TRBV6-1 and J usage is TRBJ1-2, with a possible D match to TRBD1 (6 bases). In germline, CDR1 is MNHNS, CDR2 SASEGT. The CDR3 extends over 16 amino acids. The V end lost 6 bases, the J end lost 2 bases, and 19 bases lay between the germline ends. CDR3 loop: CASRKDSAYANYGYTF. The DNA for the CDR3 is TGTGCCAGCAGGAAGGACAGCGCCTATGCAAACTATGGCTACACCTTC.

The J gene is TRBJ1-6, the V gene TRBV4-1; D might be TRBD1 (6 bases). Germline CDR1 is MGHRA and CDR2 is YSYEKL. V was cut by 0 bases and J by 9 bases, with 12 bases left in between. CDR3 length: 15 amino acids. CDR3 loop: CASSQDAGGRSPLHF. The CDR3 nucleotides read TGCGCCAGCAGCCAAGATGCCGGGGGGCGTTCACCCCTCCACTTT.

This clonotype has more than one count but fewer than ten. A single base separates this from a much larger clone, so it may be a read error. This chain uses TRBV20-1 with TRBJ1-6; D remains unclear. The CDR3 length is 13 residues. Germline CDR1 reads DFQATT; CDR2 reads SNEGSKA (reference sequence). The DNA for the CDR3 is TGCAGTGCTAGGTCTACAAATAATTCACACCTCCACTTT. This sequence encodes CSARSTNNSHLHF.

In its sample, this clonotype was seen many times. The chain has TRBV5-1 and TRBJ2-2, with D possibly being TRBD1 (5 bases). Germline loops: CDR1 SGHRS, CDR2 YFSETQ. The CDR3 covers 14 residues. The V gene lost 0 bases and the J gene lost 7 bases, with 10 bases spanning the gap. The CDR3 DNA reads TGCGCCAGCAGCTTGGATGGGGCAGTCGGGGAGCTGTTTTTT. It translates to CASSLDGAVGELFF.

The chain has TRBV20-1 and TRBJ2-4; TRBD1 aligns across 9 bases. Germline V gene sequence: CDR1 DFQATT, CDR2 SNEGSKA (reference sequence). The CDR3 is made up of 13 amino acids. Losses at the gene ends were 6 bases for V and 2 bases for J; bases not matched to a gene: 2. The CDR3 nucleotides read TGCAGTGCAGGACAGGGGTCCAAAAACATTCAGTACTTC. This sequence encodes CSAGQGSKNIQYF.

This clonotype has only one observation. This chain uses TRBV15 with TRBJ2-2, with 7 bases aligning to TRBD1. The CDR3 runs to 16 residues. The V gene's germline CDR1 is LNHNV and CDR2 YYDKDF (reference sequence). The V and J ends lost 7 bases and 5 bases, in that order; junction bases with no gene match: 13. CDR3 in amino acids: CATKDRSREGTGELFF. The CDR3 DNA follows: TGTGCCACCAAGGACAGGAGTCGAGAGGGTACCGGGGAGCTGTTTTTT.

V usage is TRBV2 and J usage is TRBJ2-2, with a weak D call TRBD2 (6 bases). The ends were cut back, 7 bases at V and 6 bases at J, with 9 bases in the middle. Germline CDR1 and CDR2: SNHLY and FYNNEI. The CDR3 totals 12 residues. CDR3 DNA sequence: TGTGCCAGCATCGGGGGTTCCGGGGAGCTGTTTTTT. Its protein product is CASIGGSGELFF.

In this sample, this clonotype turned up many times. This chain joins TRBV6-5 and TRBJ2-7; tentative D call: TRBD1 (5 bases). The V gene lost 6 bases and the J gene lost 0 bases, with 12 bases spanning the gap. The CDR3 has 14 residues. Germline V CDR1 and CDR2: MNHEY, SVGAGI. The CDR3 reads CASRQVLYSYEQYF. In nucleotides, the CDR3 is TGTGCCAGCAGACAGGTCCTTTACTCCTACGAGCAGTACTTC.

This clonotype has a count of ten or more. V is TRBV30 and J is TRBJ2-4; D possibly corresponds to TRBD2 (6 bases). This CDR3 is built from 17 residues. The germline V gene has CDR1 GTSNPN and CDR2 SVGIG (reference sequence). V was cut by 2 bases and J by 2 bases, with 19 bases left in between. The CDR3 loop is CAWSPYAGPSPKNIQYF. The DNA for the CDR3 is TGTGCCTGGAGTCCTTATGCGGGACCCTCCCCCAAAAACATTCAGTACTTC.